This T cell receptor (beta chain) came from a study of T cell responses to AZD1222 COVID-19 vaccine. Study context: Timing groups of about 4 and about 12 weeks for second doses were pooled.

Study observations and caveats: Females outnumbered males among donors, who were mostly white British; clonal diversity was possibly underestimated.

The table came from immunoSEQ multiplex PCR; TCRdb's copy has only in-frame clones and leaves some out. The data hold around 160,000 clones, with about 92% observed a single time. With V trimmed by 7 bases and J by 5 bases, 5 bases remained unmatched. Germline CDR1 is ENHRY and CDR2 is SYGVKD. This CDR3 is 13 amino acids long. Of note for this clone: Its antigen is not identified.

The receptor comes from an adult in good health. Sequenced here: peripheral blood, sampled on day 0 of AZD1222 vaccination. This rearrangement joins TRBV10-3 to TRBJ1-1; 9 nucleotides line up with TRBD1. The CDR3 sequence is CAIKDRGGTEAFF. In DNA, the CDR3 is TGTGCCATCAAGGACAGGGGAGGAACTGAAGCTTTCTTT.